What follows are 2 T cell receptor beta chains derived from one specimen sequenced in a study of blood T cells in healthy people across ages (dated by TCRdb to the mid-2010s). The protocol used for the library was 5' RACE. TCRdb shows the sequencer as Illumina HiSeq 2500. A second roughly 6 to 12 cycle PCR used a sample-barcoded 5' primer and a J-beta primer mix. TCRdb applied fastp at Q25 and MiXCR to the public reads, then kept only in-frame beta chains. Each entry merges the rows of one CDR3 protein and shows their most common DNA and genes. This sample holds 1,500,000 or so distinct CDR3 sequences; 35% to 45% were observed only once. Around 4% of the sample belongs to the ten largest clones. Source material: blood. The source is a woman younger than 30 in good health.

Of note for this clonotype: An end of the junction does not agree with germline; a read error may underlie this. This chain uses TRBV5-1 with TRBJ1-1, with D perhaps TRBD1 (5 bases). CDR3 size: 15 residues. The germline V gene encodes CDR1 SGHRS and CDR2 YFSETQ. The DNA for the CDR3 is TGCGCCAGCAGCTTGGCCGGGGCAGCGGACACTGGAGCTTTCTTT. Its protein product is CASSLAGAADTGAFF.

As regards this clonotype: A read error may account for a junction end that differs from germline. The rearrangement joins TRBV20-1 to TRBJ1-6; 9 bases align to TRBD1. CDR1 DFQATT and CDR2 SNEGSKA come from the germline V gene (reference sequence). This CDR3 has 14 residues. The CDR3 bases are TGCAGTGCTTCGGGACAGGGAGTAAATTCACCCCCCCACTTT. It encodes CSASGQGVNSPPHF.